The 3 T cell receptor beta chains listed next were all sequenced from one sample in a study of T cells in Graves' hyperthyroidism and ophthalmopathy. Researchers took RNA transcripts and amplified the TCR beta CDR3 regions from them. A first-round RT-PCR of the TCR CDR3 used the HTBI primer set. From the multiplex PCR reads, TCRdb called clonotypes with MiXCR, one entry per CDR3 protein. Counted here are about 600,000 distinct CDR3 sequences, 14% occurring once; the ten biggest clones make up roughly 7.1%. Specimen: blood. The receptor source for this set is a woman between 18 and 30 years old with Graves' ophthalmopathy.

This rearrangement joins TRBV7-6 to TRBJ1-5; D is possibly TRBD1 (5 bases). V dropped 2 bases and J dropped 3 bases, with 20 bases sitting between them. The CDR3 extends over 18 amino acids. Germline assignment: CDR1 SGHVS and CDR2 FNYEAQ. CDR3 region: CASSLFSAAGLINQPQHF. CDR3 nucleotide sequence: TGTGCCAGCAGCTTATTCTCGGCCGCGGGACTGATCAATCAGCCCCAGCATTTT. Full variable domain (missing parts from reference TRBV7-6 and TRBJ1-5): GAGVSQSPRYKVTKRGQDVALRCDPISGHVSLYWYRQALGQGPEFLTYFNYEAQQDKSGLPNDRFSAERPEGSISTLTIQRTEQRDSAMYRCASSLFSAAGLINQPQHFGDGTRLSIL.

This clonotype was picked up a small number of times. This rearrangement joins TRBV25-1 to TRBJ2-3; 8 bases agree with TRBD2. The V and J ends lost 2 bases and 2 bases, in that order; junction bases with no gene match: 15. The CDR3 runs to 19 residues. Per the germline V gene, CDR1 is MGHDK and CDR2 is SYGVNS. DNA of the CDR3: TGTGCCAGCAGTGAAGAGGGTAGCGGGACGATCTTGGACACAGATACGCAGTATTTT. This sequence encodes CASSEEGSGTILDTDTQYF.

In this sample, this clonotype turned up many times. The chain couples TRBV7-6 to TRBJ1-1; D is unresolved. Germline V lookup: CDR1 SGHVS, CDR2 FNYEAQ. Trimming left V 2 bases short and J 5 bases short, with 9 bases between. This CDR3 spans 13 amino acids. CDR3 coding DNA: TGTGCCAGCAGCTTAAGGGAGATGACTGAAGCTTTCTTT. Its protein product is CASSLREMTEAFF.